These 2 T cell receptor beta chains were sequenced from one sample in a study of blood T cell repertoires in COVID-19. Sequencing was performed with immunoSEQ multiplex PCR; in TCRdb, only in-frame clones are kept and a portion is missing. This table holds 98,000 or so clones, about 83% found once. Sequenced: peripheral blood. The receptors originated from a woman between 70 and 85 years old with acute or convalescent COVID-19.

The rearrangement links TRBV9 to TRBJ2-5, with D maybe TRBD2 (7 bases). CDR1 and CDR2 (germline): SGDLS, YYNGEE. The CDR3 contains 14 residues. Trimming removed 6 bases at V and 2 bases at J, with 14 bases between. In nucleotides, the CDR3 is TGTGCCAGCAATCTAGGGGGGGAACAAGAGACCCAGTACTTC. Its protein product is CASNLGGEQETQYF.

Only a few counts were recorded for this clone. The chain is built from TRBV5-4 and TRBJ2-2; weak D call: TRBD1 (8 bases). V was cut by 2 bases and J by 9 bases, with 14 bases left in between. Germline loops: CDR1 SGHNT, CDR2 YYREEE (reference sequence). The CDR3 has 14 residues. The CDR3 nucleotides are TGTGCCAGCAGCTTCGGACAGGGAGGGCGGGAGCTGTTTTTT. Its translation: CASSFGQGGRELFF.